The source of this T cell receptor beta chain is a study of preoperative IRX-2 immunotherapy in early breast cancer. Data came from immunoSEQ multiplex PCR; TCRdb stores just in-frame clones and leaves some out. The sample consists of around 60,000 clones, around 94% of them appearing once. Indicated treatment: preoperative locoregional IRX-2 cytokine immunotherapy. This CDR3 spans 14 amino acids. The V and J ends lost 5 bases and 6 bases respectively, with 13 bases between them. Germline V CDR1 and CDR2: MNHEY, SMNVEV (reference sequence). This clone appeared a few times. This sample was gathered from a patient treated with IRX-2 immunotherapy. This receptor was taken from a human donor with breast cancer. V is TRBV27 and J is TRBJ2-2; possible D gene TRBD2, 5 bases. The CDR3 DNA follows: TGTGCCAGCAGTCCCTATGGAGGACCCGGGGAGCTGTTTTTT. As protein: CASSPYGGPGELFF.